The T cell receptor (beta chain) described here comes from a study of graft-versus-host responses after intestinal transplantation (dated by TCRdb to the early 2020s). Describing the broader study: The transplants that recipients received were multivisceral, liver-intestinal, or isolated intestinal. Anti-thymocyte globulin induction was given to all recipients, followed by maintenance tacrolimus and steroids for approximately three years. Graft-versus-host and host-versus-graft alloreactive T cell clones were tracked in the graft, circulation and bone marrow after intestinal transplantation using bulk TCR-beta CDR3 sequencing. Alloreactive clones were identified by sequencing pre-transplant mixed lymphocyte reaction products and comparing them with unstimulated pre-transplant donor and recipient T cells. The cohort enrolled some 23 intestinal transplant recipients, one of whom was a retransplant, and a few patients without pretransplant specimens were excluded. Donor T cell macrochimerism was defined as a peak of at least 4% donor T cells among recipient peripheral blood mononuclear cells. Instead of going to the commercial service, samples from a few later patients were sequenced in-house on an Illumina MiSeq and processed with MiXCR. Results the study describes overall, beyond this receptor: Patients with donor T cell macrochimerism had high GvH to HvG T cell clonal ratios in their allografts. GvH clones were detected in recipient bone marrow, and some appeared earlier in ileal mucosa or blood, consistent with an intestinal mucosal origin. Early after transplant, peak levels of circulating GvH clones were associated with declines in HvG clones. Conclusions were limited by the relatively low number and heterogeneity of intestinal transplant patients.

Regarding this clone: There is no known antigen for this receptor. No base qualities exist here, and no much larger clone lies one base off it.

Germline trimming amounts to 7 bases on V and 5 bases on J, with 8 as the count of junction bases outside the gene matches. CDR1 and CDR2, looked up from the germline V gene, are MNHNS and SASEGT. The CDR3 numbers 15 residues from cysteine through phenylalanine. Left in the record is the CDR3 DNA by itself, 45 bases read in frame from the first base. Library preparation was by the immunoSEQ multiplex PCR assay. For most patients, high-throughput TCR-beta CDR3 sequencing of genomic DNA was performed by Adaptive Biotechnologies. The authors' pipeline ran thus. Adaptive's ImmunoSEQ software was the source of the TCR sequencing data for 15 to 20 patients, while a few other patients were processed with MiXCR and VDJtools. CDR3 nucleotide sequences shared between donor and recipient were removed because the origin of such sequences could not be assigned. To count as alloreactive, a clone needed at least 2-fold expansion over unstimulated cells and a minimum CFSE-low frequency of 0.002% (template counts) or 0.001% (read counts). Mappable clones were those detected in sequenced pre-transplant spleen, lymph node, or MLR CFSE-low populations of the donor or recipient. Cumulative frequency of alloreactive clones was calculated as a percentage of all sequences weighted by copy number. What TCRdb holds here is the immuneACCESS table cut down to in-frame rearrangements. Part of the clones is not present; checked against another copy, under half of the missing clones reflect an unresolved V gene, and the others are unexplained. Clonal size and the V and J genes are those of that table, whereas D and trimming came from the DNA. This sample is represented by around 3,200 clones; under 95% of them were singletons. The ten largest clones represent 3% to 4.5% of the sample.

After transplant, bone marrow was aspirated from the posterior iliac crest or from another site chosen by the physician. The input for sequencing was bone marrow, taken around 350 days after transplant. In this chain, TRBV6-1 is recombined with TRBJ2-1, with 10 junctional bases fitting TRBD1. The clonotype originates from a human patient who received an intestinal transplant, so some T cells may come from the graft donor. The DNA is TGTGCCAGCACCCACTGGGACAGGGGAAACAATGAGCAGTTCTTC. Translated, it gives CASTHWDRGNNEQFF.